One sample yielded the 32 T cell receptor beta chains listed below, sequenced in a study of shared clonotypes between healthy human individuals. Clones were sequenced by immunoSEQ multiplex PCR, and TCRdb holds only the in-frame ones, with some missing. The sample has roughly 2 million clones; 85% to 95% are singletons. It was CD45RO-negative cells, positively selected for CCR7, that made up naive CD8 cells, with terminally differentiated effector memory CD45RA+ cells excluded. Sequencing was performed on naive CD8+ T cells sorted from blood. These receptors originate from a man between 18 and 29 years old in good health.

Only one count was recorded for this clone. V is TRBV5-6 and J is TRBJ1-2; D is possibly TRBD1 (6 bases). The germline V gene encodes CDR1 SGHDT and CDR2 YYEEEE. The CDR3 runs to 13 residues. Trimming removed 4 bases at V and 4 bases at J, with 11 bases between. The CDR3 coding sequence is TGTGCCAGCAGCGCCGAGGGGGGCTATGGCTACACCTTC. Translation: CASSAEGGYGYTF.

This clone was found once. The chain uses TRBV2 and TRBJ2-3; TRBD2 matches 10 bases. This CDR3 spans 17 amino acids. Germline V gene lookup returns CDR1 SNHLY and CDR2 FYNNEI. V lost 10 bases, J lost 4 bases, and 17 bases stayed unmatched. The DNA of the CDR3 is TGTGCCACCGTGGTCAGGCTAGCGGGAGAAGCCCCAGATACGCAGTATTTT. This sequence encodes CATVVRLAGEAPDTQYF.

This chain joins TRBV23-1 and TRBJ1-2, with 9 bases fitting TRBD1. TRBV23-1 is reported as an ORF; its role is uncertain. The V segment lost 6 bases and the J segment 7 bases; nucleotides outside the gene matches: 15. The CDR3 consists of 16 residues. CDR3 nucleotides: TGCGCCAGCAGGCAGAAGAGGGACAGGGTAAGAGGTGGCTACACCTTC. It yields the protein CASRQKRDRVRGGYTF.

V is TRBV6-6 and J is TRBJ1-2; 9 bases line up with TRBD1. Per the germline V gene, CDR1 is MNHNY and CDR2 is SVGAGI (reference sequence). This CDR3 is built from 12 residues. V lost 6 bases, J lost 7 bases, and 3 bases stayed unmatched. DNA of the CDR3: TGTGCCAGCAGCCTGGACAGGGGTGGCTACACCTTC. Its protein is CASSLDRGGYTF.

In DNA, the CDR3 is TGTGCCAGCAGGAAGCTTAGCTCCTATAATTCACCCCTCCACTTT. It translates to CASRKLSSYNSPLHF. The chain joins TRBV28 to TRBJ1-6; no firm D call. The CDR3 runs 15 residues. Looked up from germline, CDR1 is MDHEN and CDR2 is SYDVKM. V was cut by 6 bases and J by 0 bases, with 9 bases left in between.

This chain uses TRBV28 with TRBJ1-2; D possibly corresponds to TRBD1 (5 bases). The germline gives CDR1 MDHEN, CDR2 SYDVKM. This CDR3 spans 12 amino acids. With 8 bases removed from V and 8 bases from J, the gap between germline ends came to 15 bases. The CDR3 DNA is TGTGCCAGCGAGACAGTGGCGGACGGCTACACCTTC. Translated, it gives CASETVADGYTF.

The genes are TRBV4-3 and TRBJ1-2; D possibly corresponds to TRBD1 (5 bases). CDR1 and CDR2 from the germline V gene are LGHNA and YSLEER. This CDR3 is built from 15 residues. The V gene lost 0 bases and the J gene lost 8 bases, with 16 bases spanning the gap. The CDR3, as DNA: TGCGCCAGCAGCCAAGATCTCCTGACTGGGGACGGCTACACCTTC. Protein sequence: CASSQDLLTGDGYTF.

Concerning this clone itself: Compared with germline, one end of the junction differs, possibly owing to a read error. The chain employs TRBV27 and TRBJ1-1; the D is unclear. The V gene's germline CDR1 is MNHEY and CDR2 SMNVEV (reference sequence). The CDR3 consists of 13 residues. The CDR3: CASSSNLKTEAFF. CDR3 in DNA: TGTGCCAGCAGTTCAAATCTGAAGACTGAAGCTTTCTTT.

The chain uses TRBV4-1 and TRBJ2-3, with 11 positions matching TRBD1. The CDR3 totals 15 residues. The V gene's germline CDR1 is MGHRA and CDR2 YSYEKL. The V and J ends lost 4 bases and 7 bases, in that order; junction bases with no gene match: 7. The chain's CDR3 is CASSPRDRGENTQYF. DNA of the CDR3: TGCGCCAGCAGCCCCCGGGACAGGGGGGAGAATACGCAGTATTTT.

The CDR3 coding sequence is TGTGCCAGCAGTACGACCAACCTCGAGCAGTACTTC. Amino acid sequence: CASSTTNLEQYF. The chain combines TRBV28 with TRBJ2-7, with unresolved D. Germline CDR1 reads MDHEN; CDR2 reads SYDVKM. V was clipped by 5 bases and J by 6 bases, with 11 bases between them. CDR3 size: 12 residues.

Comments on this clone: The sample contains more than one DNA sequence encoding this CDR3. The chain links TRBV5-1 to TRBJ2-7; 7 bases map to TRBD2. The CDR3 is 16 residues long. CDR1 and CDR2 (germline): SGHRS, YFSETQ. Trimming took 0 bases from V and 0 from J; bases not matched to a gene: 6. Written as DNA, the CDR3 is TGCGCCAGCAGCTTGGAGGGAGGGATGAGCTCCTACGAGCAGTACTTC. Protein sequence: CASSLEGGMSSYEQYF.

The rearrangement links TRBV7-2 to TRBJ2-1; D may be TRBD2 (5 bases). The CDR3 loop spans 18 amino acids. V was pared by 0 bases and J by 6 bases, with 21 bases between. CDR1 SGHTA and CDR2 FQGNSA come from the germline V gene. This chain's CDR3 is CASSLAPVALTFVNEQFF. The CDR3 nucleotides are TGTGCCAGCAGCTTAGCCCCGGTAGCGTTGACATTCGTCAATGAGCAGTTCTTC.

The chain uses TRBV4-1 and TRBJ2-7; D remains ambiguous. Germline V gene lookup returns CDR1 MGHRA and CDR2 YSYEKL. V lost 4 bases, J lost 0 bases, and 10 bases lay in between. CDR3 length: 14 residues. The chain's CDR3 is CASSPYGSSYEQYF. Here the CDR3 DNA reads TGCGCCAGCAGCCCGTATGGAAGCTCCTACGAGCAGTACTTC.

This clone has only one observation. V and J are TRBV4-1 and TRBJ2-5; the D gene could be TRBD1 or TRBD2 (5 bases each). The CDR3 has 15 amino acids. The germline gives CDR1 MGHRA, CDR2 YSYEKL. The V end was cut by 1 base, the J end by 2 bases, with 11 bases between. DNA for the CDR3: TGCGCCAGCAGCCAAGGTGGGACCTATCAAGAGACCCAGTACTTC. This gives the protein CASSQGGTYQETQYF.

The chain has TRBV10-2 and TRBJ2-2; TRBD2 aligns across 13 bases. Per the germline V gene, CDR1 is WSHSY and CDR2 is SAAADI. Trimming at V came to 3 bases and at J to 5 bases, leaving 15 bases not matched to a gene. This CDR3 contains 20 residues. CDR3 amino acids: CASSDQPTSGGLLLTGELFF. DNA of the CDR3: TGCGCCAGCAGTGACCAACCGACTAGCGGGGGGCTACTACTAACCGGGGAGCTGTTTTTT.

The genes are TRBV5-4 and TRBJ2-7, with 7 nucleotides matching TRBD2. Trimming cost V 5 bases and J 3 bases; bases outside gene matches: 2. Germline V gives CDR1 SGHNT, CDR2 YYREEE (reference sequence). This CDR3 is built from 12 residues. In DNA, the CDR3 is TGTGCCAGCAGGGGCGGGAGCTACGAGCAGTACTTC. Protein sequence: CASRGGSYEQYF.

CDR3: CASTKELFADQPQHF. The CDR3 DNA reads as TGTGCCAGCACCAAGGAGTTGTTTGCCGATCAGCCCCAGCATTTT. The chain couples TRBV6-5 to TRBJ1-5; D uncertain. The germline CDR1 and CDR2 sequences are MNHEY and SVGAGI. Trimming cost V 7 bases and J 5 bases, with 18 bases left between them. The CDR3 loop spans 15 amino acids.

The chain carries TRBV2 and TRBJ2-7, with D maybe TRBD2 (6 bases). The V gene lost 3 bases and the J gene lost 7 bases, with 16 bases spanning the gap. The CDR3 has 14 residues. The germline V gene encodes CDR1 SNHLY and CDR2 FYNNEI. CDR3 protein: CASSDPGLSNEQYF. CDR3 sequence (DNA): TGTGCCAGCAGTGACCCGGGACTCTCGAATGAGCAGTACTTC.

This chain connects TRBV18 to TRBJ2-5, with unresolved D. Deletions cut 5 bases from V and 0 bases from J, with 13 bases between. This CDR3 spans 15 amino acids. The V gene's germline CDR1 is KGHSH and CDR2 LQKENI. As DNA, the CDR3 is TGTGCCAGCTCATCCACGAATCCAGACCAAGAGACCCAGTACTTC. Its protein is CASSSTNPDQETQYF.

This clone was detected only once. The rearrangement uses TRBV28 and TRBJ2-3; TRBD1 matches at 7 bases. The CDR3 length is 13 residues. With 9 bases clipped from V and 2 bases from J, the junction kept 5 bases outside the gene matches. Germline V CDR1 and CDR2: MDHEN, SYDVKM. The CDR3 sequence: CASNRGVTDTQYF. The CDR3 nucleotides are TGTGCCAGTAACAGGGGCGTCACAGATACGCAGTATTTT.

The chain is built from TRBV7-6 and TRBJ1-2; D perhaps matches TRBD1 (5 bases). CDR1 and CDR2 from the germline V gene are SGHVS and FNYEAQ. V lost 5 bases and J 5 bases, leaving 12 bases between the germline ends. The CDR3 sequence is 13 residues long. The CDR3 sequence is CASSPREGYGYTF. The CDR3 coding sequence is TGTGCCAGCAGCCCCAGGGAGGGGTATGGCTACACCTTC. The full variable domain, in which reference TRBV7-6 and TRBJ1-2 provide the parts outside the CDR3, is GAGVSQSPRYKVTKRGQDVALRCDPISGHVSLYWYRQALGQGPEFLTYFNYEAQQDKSGLPNDRFSAERPEGSISTLTIQRTEQRDSAMYRCASSPREGYGYTFGSGTRLTVV.

CDR3 residues: CASSPGLAGVNEQFF. CDR3 DNA sequence: TGTGCCAGCAGCCCGGGACTAGCGGGGGTAAATGAGCAGTTCTTC. The V and J genes are TRBV5-8 and TRBJ2-1, with TRBD2 identical over 14 bases. V lost 4 bases to trimming and J lost 7 bases; unmatched junction nucleotides: 4. This CDR3 region has 15 residues. Germline V gene lookup returns CDR1 SGHTS and CDR2 YDEGEE.

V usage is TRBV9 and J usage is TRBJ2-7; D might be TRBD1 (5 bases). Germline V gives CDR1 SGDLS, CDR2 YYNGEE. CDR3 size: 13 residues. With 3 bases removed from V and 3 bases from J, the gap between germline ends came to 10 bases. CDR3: CASSGGSDYEQYF. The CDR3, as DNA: TGTGCCAGCAGCGGGGGCTCCGACTACGAGCAGTACTTC.

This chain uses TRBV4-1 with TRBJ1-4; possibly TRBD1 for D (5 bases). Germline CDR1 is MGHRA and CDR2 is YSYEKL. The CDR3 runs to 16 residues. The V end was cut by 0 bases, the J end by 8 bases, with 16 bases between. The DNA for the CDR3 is TGCGCCAGCAGCCAAGATCTTCAGGGATGGAGGGAAAAACTGTTTTTT. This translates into CASSQDLQGWREKLFF.

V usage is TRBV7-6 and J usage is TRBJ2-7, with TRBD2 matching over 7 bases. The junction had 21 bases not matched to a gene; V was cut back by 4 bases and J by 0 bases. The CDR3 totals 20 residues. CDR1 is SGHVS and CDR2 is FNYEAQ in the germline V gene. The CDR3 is CASSSQNPAASGSSSYEQYF. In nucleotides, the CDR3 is TGTGCCAGCAGCTCCCAAAACCCTGCGGCTAGCGGCAGTTCCTCCTACGAGCAGTACTTC.

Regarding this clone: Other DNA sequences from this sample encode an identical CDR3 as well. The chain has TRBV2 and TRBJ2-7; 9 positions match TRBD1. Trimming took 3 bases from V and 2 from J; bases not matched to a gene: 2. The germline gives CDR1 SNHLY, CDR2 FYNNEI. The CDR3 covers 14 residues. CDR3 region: CASSDRDRAYEQYF. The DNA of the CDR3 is TGTGCCAGCAGTGACCGGGACAGGGCCTACGAGCAGTACTTC.

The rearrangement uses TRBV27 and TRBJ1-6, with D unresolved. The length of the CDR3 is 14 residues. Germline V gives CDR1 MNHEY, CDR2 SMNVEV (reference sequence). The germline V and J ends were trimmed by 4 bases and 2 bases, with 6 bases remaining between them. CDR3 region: CASSSVPYNSPLHF. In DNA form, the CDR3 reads TGTGCCAGCAGTTCGGTCCCCTATAATTCACCCCTCCACTTT.

The CDR3 region has the DNA TGTGCCAGCAGTTTCGGCGAAAGATCCTACAATGAGCAGTTCTTC. Translation gives CASSFGERSYNEQFF. V and J are TRBV27 and TRBJ2-1; D is undetermined. The CDR3 has 15 residues. Germline V gives CDR1 MNHEY, CDR2 SMNVEV (reference sequence). V lost 3 bases, J lost 1 base, and 10 bases lay in between.

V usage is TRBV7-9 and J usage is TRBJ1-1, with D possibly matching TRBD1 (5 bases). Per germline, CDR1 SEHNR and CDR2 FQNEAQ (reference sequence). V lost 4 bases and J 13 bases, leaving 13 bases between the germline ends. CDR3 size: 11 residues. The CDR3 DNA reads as TGTGCCAGCAGCTACGGGACTTATGATTTCTTT. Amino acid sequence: CASSYGTYDFF. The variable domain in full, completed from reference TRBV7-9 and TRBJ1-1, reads DTGVSQNPRHKITKRGQNVTFRCDPISEHNRLYWYRQTLGQGPEFLTYFQNEAQLEKSRLLSDRFSAERPKGSFSTLEIQRTEQGDSAMYLCASSYGTYDFFGQGTRLTVV.

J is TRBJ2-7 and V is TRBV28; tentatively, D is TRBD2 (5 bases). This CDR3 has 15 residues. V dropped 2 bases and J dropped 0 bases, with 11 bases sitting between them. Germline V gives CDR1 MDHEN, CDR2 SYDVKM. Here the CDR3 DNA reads TGTGCCAGCAGTTTAAGGGAGCGGAGCTCCTACGAGCAGTACTTC. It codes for CASSLRERSSYEQYF.

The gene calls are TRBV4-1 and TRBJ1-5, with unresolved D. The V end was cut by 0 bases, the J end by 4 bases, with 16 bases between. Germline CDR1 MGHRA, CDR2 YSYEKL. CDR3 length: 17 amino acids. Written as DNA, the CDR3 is TGCGCCAGCAGCCAAGATAACGGTGGACGGGTGAATCAGCCCCAGCATTTT. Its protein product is CASSQDNGGRVNQPQHF.

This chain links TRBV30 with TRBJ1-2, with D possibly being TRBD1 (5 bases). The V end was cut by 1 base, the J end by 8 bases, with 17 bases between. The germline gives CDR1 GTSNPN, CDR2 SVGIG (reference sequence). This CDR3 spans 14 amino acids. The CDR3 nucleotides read TGTGCCTGGAGTGGACCCCCAGGGCTTGGCGGCTACACCTTC. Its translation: CAWSGPPGLGGYTF.